This TCR beta chain was recovered during a study of control samples from healthy donors and cancer patients. The V and J ends lost 5 bases and 8 bases, in that order; junction bases with no gene match: 3. The CDR3 is made up of 13 amino acids. The V gene's germline CDR1 is LGHDT and CDR2 YNNKEL (reference sequence). The table came from immunoSEQ multiplex PCR; TCRdb's copy has only in-frame clones and leaves some out. This table holds about 55,000 clones, 95% to 97% found once. The sequence came from a woman younger than 30 in good health. The chain joins TRBV3-1 (or the pseudogene TRBV3-2) to TRBJ2-3; TRBD2 aligns across 11 bases. Sequencing input: blood. The CDR3 region has the DNA TGTGCCAGCAGCATAGGACTAGCGGGTACGCAGTATTTT. It translates to CASSIGLAGTQYF.